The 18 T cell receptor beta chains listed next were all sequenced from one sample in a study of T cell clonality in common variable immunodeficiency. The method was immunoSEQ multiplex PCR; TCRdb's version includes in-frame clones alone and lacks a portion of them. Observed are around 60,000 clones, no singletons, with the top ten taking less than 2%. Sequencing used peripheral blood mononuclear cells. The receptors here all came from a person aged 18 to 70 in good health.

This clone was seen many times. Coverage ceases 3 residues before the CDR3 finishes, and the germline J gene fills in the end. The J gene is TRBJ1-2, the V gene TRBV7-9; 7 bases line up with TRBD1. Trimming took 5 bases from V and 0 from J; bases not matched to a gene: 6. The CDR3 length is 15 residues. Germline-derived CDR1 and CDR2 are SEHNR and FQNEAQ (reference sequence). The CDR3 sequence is CASSPAQGANYGYTF. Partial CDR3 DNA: TGTGCCAGCAGCCCGGCGCAGGGGGCTAACTATGGC.

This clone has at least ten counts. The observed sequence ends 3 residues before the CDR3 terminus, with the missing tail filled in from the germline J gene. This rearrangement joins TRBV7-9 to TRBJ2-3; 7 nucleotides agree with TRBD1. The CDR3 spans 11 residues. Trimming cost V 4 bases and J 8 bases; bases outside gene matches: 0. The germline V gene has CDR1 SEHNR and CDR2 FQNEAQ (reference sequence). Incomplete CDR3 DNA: TGTGCCAGCAGCTCAGGGGGTACG. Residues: CASSSGGT. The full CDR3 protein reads CASSSGGTQYF.

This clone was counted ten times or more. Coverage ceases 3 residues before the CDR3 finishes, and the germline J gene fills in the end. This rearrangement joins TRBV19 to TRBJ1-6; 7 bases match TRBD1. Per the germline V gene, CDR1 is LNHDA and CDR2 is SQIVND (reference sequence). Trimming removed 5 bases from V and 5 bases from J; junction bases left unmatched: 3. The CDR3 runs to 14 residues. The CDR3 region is CASSPDRDNSPLHF. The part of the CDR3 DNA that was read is TGTGCCAGTAGTCCCGACAGGGATAATTCACCC.

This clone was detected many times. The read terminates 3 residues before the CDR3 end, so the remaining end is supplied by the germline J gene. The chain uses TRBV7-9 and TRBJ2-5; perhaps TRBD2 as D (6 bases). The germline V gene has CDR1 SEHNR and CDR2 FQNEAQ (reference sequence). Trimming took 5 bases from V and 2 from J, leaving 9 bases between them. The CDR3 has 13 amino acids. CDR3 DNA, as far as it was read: TGTGCCAGCAGCACGGGGGAACAAGAGACC. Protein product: CASSTGEQET. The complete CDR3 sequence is CASSTGEQETQYF. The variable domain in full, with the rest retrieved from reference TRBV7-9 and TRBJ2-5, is DTGVSQNPRHKITKRGQNVTFRCDPISEHNRLYWYRQTLGQGPEFLTYFQNEAQLEKSRLLSDRFSAERPKGSFSTLEIQRTEQGDSAMYLCASSTGEQETQYFGPGTRLLVL.

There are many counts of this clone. CDR3 protein: CSASGLAGVGEYNEQFF. The sequenced CDR3 bases are TGCAGTGCTAGTGGACTAGCGGGAGTAGGTGAATACAATGAG. The rearrangement links TRBV20-1 to TRBJ2-1; 13 bases fit TRBD2. The read stops 3 residues short of the end of the CDR3; the missing end is completed from the germline J gene. The CDR3 is 17 amino acids. V was pared by 3 bases and J by 4 bases, with 9 bases of the junction left unmatched. The germline gives CDR1 DFQATT, CDR2 SNEGSKA (reference sequence).

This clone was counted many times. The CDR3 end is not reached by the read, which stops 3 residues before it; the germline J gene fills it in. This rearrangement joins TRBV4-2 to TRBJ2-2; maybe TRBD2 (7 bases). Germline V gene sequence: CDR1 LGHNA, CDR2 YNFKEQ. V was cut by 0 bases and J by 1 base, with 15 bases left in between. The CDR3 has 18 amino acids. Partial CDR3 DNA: TGTGCCAGCAGCCAAGAACCTATCGGGGGGCTGAACACCGGGGAG. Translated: CASSQEPIGGLNTGE. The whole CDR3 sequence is CASSQEPIGGLNTGELFF.

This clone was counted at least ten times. This CDR3 is CASSLIAGDTDTQYF. CDR3 DNA (partial): TGTGCCAGTAGCCTAATAGCGGGGGACACAGATACG. The rearrangement uses TRBV19 and TRBJ2-3; 9 positions agree with TRBD2. The read halts 3 residues ahead of the CDR3 end, with the missing end drawn from the germline J gene. The CDR3 is made up of 15 amino acids. J gave up 2 bases and V 6 bases, and 6 bases lay outside the gene matches. Germline V lookup: CDR1 LNHDA, CDR2 SQIVND (reference sequence). The full variable domain, completed using reference TRBV19 and TRBJ2-3, is DGGITQSPKYLFRKEGQNVTLSCEQNLNHDAMYWYRQDPGQGLRLIYYSQIVNDFQKGDIAEGYSVSREKKESFPLTVTSAQKNPTAFYLCASSLIAGDTDTQYFGPGTRLTVL.

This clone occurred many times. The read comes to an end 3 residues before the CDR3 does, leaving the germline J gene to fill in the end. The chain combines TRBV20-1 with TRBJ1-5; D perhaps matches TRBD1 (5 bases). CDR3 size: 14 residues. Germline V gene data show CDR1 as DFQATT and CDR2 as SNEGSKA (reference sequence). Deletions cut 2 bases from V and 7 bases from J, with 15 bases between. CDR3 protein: CSARREGLGQPQHF. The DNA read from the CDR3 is TGCAGTGCTAGAAGGGAGGGACTTGGGCAGCCC.

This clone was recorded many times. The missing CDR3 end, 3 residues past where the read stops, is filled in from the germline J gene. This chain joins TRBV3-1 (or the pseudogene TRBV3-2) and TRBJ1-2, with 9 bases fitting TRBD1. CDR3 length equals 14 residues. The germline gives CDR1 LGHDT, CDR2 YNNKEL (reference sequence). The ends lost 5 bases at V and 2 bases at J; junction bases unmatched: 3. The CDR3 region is CASSVQGANYGYTF. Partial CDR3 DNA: TGTGCCAGCAGCGTACAGGGGGCGAACTATGGC.

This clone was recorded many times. Here the CDR3 reads CASSGGGTGADQPQHF. CDR3 bases read: TGTGCCAGCAGTGGGGGAGGGACAGGGGCAGATCAGCCC. The rearrangement joins TRBV6-1 to TRBJ1-5; 10 bases map to TRBD1. The sequence runs out 3 residues before the end of the CDR3; the remainder is reconstructed from the germline J gene. The CDR3 has 16 residues. The trim removed 4 bases at V and 5 bases at J, leaving 8 bases unmatched. Germline CDR1 MNHNS, CDR2 SASEGT.

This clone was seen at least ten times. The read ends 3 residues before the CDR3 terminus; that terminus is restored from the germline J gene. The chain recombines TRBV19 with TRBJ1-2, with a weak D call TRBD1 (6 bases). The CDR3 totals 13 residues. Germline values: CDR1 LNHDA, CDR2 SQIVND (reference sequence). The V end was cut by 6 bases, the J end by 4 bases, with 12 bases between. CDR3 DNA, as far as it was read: TGTGCCAGTAGCTACAGGGCTAGCTATGGC. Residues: CASSYRASYG. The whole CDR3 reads CASSYRASYGYTF.

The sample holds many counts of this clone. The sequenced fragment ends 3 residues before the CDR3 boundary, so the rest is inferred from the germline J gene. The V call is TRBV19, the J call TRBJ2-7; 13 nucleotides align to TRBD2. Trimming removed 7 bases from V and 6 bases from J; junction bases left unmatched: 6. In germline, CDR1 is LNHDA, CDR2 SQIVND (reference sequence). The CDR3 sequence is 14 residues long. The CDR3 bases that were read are TGTGCCAGTACCTACGGGACTAGCGGGGCCGAG. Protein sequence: CASTYGTSGAE. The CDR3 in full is CASTYGTSGAEQYF. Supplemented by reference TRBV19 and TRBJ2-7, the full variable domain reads DGGITQSPKYLFRKEGQNVTLSCEQNLNHDAMYWYRQDPGQGLRLIYYSQIVNDFQKGDIAEGYSVSREKKESFPLTVTSAQKNPTAFYLCASTYGTSGAEQYFGPGTRLTVT.

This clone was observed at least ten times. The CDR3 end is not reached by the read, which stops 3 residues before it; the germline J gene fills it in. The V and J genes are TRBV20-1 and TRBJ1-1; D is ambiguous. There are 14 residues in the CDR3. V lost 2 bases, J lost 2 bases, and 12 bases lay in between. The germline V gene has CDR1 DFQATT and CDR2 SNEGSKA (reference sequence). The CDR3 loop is CSARNYGENTEAFF. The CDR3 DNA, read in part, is TGCAGTGCTAGAAACTATGGAGAAAACACTGAA.

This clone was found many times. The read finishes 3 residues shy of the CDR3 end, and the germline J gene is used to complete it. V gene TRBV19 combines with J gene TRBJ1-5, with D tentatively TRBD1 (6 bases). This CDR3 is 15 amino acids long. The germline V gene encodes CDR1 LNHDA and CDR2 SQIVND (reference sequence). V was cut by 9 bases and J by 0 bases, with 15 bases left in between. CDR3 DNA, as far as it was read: TGTGCCAGCCTTAACAGGGCTGGTAGCAATCAGCCC. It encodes CASLNRAGSNQP. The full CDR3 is CASLNRAGSNQPQHF.

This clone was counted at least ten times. CDR3 bases read: TGTGCCAGCTCACAGGGGACAGGGTTTTACAATGAG. It yields the protein CASSQGTGFYNE. The entire CDR3 protein reads CASSQGTGFYNEQFF. This chain links TRBV18 with TRBJ2-1; 9 bases agree with TRBD1. The read ends 3 residues shy of where the CDR3 ends; the end is completed using the germline J gene. The germline CDR1 and CDR2 sequences are KGHSH and LQKENI. V shed 4 bases, J shed 4 bases, and the junction held 5 bases outside the gene matches. The CDR3 has 15 amino acids.

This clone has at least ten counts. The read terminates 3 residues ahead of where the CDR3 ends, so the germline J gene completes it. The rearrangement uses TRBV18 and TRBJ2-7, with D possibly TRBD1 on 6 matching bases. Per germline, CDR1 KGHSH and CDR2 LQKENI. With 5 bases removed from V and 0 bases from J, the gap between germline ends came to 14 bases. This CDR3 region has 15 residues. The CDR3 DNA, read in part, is TGTGCCAGCTCATTTCGGACAGACGTCTCCTACGAG. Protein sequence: CASSFRTDVSYE. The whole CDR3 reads CASSFRTDVSYEQYF. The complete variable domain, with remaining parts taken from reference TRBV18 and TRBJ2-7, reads NAGVMQNPRHLVRRRGQEARLRCSPMKGHSHVYWYRQLPEEGLKFMVYLQKENIIDESGMPKERFSAEFPKEGPSILRIQQVVRGDSAAYFCASSFRTDVSYEQYFGPGTRLTVT.

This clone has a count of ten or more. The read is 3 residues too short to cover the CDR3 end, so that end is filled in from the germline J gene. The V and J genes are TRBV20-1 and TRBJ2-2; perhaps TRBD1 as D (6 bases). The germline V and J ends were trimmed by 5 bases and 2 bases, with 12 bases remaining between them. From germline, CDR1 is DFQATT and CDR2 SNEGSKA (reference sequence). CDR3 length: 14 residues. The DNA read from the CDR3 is TGCAGTGCTTCAGGGGCGGATAACACCGGGGAG. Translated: CSASGADNTGE. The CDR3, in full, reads CSASGADNTGELFF.

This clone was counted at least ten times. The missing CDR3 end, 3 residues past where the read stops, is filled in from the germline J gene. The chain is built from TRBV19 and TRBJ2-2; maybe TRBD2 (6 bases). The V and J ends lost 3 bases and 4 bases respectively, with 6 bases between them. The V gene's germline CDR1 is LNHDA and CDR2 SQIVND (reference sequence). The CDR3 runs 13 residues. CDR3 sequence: CASSIGGTGELFF. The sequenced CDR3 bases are TGTGCCAGTAGTATCGGGGGCACCGGGGAG.